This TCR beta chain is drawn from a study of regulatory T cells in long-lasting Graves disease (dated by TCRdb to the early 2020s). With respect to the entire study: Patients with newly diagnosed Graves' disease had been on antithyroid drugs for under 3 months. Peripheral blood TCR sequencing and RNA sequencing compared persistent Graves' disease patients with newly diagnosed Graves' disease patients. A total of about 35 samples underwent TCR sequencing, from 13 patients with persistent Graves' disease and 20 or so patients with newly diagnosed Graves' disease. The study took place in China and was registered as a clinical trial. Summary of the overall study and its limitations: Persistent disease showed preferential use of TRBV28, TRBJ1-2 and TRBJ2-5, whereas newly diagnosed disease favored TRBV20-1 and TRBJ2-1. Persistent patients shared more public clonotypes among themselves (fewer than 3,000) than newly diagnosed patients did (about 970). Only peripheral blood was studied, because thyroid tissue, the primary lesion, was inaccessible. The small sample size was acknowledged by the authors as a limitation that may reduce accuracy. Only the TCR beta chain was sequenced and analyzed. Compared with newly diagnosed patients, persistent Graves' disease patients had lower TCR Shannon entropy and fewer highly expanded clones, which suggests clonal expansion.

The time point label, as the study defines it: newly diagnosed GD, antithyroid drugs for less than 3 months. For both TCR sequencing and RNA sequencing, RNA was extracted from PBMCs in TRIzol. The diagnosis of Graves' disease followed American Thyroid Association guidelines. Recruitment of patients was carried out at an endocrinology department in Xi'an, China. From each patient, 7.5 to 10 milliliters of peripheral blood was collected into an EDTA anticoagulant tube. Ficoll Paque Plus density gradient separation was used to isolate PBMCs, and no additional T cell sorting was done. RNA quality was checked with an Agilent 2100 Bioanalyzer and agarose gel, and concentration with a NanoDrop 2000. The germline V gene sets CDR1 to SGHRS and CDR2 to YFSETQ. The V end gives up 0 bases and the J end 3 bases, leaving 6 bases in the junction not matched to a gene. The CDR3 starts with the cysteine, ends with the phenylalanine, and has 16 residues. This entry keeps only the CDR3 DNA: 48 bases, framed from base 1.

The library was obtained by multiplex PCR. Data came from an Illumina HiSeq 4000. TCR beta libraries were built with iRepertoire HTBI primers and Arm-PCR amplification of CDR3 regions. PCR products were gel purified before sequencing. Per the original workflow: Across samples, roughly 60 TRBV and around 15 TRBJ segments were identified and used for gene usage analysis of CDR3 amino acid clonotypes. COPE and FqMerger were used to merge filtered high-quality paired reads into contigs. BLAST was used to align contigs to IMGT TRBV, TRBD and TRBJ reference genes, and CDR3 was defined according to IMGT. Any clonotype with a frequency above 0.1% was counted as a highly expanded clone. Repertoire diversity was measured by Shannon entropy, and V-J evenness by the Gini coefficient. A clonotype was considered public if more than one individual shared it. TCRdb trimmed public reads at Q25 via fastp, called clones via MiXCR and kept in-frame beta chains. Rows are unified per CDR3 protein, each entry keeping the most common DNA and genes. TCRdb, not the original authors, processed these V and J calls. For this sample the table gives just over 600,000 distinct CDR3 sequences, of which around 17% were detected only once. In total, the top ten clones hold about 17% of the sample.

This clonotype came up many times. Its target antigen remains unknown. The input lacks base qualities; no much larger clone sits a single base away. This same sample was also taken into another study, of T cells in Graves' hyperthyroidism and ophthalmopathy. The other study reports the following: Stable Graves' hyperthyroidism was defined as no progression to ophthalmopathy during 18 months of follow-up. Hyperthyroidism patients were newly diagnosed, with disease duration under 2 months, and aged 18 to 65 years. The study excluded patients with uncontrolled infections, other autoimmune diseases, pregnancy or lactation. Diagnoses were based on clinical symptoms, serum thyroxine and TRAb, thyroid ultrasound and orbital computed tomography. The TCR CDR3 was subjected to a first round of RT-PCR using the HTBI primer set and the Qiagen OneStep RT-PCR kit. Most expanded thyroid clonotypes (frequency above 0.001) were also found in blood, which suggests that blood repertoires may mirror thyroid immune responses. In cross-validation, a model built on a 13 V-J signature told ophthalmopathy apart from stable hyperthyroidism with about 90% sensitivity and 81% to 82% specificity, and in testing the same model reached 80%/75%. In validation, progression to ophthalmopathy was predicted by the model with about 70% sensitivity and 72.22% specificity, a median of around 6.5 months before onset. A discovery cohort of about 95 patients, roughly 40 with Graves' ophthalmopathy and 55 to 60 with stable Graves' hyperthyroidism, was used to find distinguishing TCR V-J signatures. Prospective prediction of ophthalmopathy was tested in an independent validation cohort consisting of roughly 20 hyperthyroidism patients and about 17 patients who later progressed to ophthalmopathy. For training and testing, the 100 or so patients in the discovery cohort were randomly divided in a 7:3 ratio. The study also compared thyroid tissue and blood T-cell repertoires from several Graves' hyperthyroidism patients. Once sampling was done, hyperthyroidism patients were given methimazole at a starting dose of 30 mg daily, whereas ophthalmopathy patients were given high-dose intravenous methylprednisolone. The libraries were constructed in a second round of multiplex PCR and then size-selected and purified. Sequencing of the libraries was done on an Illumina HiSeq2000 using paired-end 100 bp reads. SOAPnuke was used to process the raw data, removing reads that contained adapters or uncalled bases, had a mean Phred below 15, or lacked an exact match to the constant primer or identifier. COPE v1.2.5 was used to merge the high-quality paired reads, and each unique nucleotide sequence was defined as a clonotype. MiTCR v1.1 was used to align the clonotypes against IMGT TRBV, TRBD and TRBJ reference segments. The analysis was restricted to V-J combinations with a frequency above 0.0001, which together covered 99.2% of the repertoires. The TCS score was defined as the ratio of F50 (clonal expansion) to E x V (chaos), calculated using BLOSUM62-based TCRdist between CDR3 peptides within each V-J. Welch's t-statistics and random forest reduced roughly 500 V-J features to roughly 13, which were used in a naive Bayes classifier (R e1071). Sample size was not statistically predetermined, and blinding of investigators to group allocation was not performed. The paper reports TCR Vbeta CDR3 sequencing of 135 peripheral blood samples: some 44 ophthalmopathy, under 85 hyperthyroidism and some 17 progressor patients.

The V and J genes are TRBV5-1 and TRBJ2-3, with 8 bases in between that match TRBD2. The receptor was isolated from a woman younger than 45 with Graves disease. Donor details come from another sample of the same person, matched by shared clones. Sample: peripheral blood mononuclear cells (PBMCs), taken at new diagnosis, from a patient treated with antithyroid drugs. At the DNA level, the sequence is TGCGCCAGCAGCTTGGACGGTAGCGGGATAACAGATACGCAGTATTTT. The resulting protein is CASSLDGSGITDTQYF.